The rows below give T cell receptor beta chains drawn from one sample of a study of blood T cell repertoires in COVID-19. Assay used: immunoSEQ multiplex PCR; TCRdb lists only in-frame clones, some missing. The table has roughly 230,000 clones, over 70% seen once. Sequenced: peripheral blood. These receptors all stem from a woman of 80 years or more with acute or convalescent COVID-19. Each CDR3 is given with its conserved first and last residue. D genes are given only for firm matches. A row's size may be missing; if present it is once, few, many or a size class.

j_gene	v_gene	abundance	d_gene	CDR3aa	CDR3nt
TRBJ1-6	TRBV5-4	few	.	CASSLSPGRNSPLHF	TGTGCCAGCAGCTTGAGTCCGGGGAGAAATTCACCCCTCCACTTT
TRBJ1-6	TRBV7-2	.	.	CASSLSGGTYNSPLHF	TGTGCCAGCAGCTTGAGTGGGGGGACCTATAATTCACCCCTCCACTTT
TRBJ1-2	TRBV12-5	few	TRBD1	CASGFPTGGNYGYTF	TGTGCTAGTGGTTTCCCGACAGGGGGCAACTATGGCTACACCTTC
TRBJ1-6	TRBV11-1	.	.	CASSSTDYNSPLHF	TGTGCCAGCAGCTCGACAGATTATAATTCACCCCTCCACTTT
TRBJ1-2	TRBV25-1	few	TRBD1	CASSVSGTGYYGYTF	TGTGCCAGCAGTGTTTCCGGGACAGGGTACTATGGCTACACCTTC
TRBJ2-7	TRBV10-1	.	TRBD2	CASSPGLGPREQYF	TGCGCCAGCAGCCCGGGACTAGGCCCTCGCGAGCAGTACTTC
TRBJ1-3	TRBV5-1	.	.	CASRSQGSGNTIYF	TGCGCCAGCAGGTCCCAGGGTTCTGGAAACACCATATATTTT
TRBJ2-5	TRBV6-1	.	.	CASSEDLAGQETQYF	TGTGCCAGCAGTGAAGATCTAGCAGGCCAAGAGACCCAGTACTTC
TRBJ2-7	TRBV19	.	TRBD1	CASSKTGSMHEQYF	TGTGCCAGTAGTAAGACAGGGAGCATGCACGAGCAGTACTTC
TRBJ1-2	TRBV29-1	.	TRBD1	CSVGDRGSYGYTF	TGCAGCGTTGGGGACAGGGGGAGCTATGGCTACACCTTC
TRBJ2-3	TRBV5-1	.	TRBD2	CASSLSPGLAGRDTQYF	TGCGCCAGCAGCTTGAGTCCGGGACTAGCGGGGAGAGATACGCAGTATTTT
TRBJ1-2	TRBV3-1/TRBV3-2	.	TRBD1	CASSRMPGQGYGYTF	TGTGCCAGCAGCCGCATGCCAGGACAGGGCTATGGCTACACCTTC
TRBJ2-7	TRBV4-1	once	TRBD2	CASSQESSGVAYEQYF	TGCGCCAGCAGCCAAGAATCGAGCGGGGTCGCCTACGAGCAGTACTTC
TRBJ2-1	TRBV30	.	TRBD2	CAWSIAGVNEQFF	TGTGCCTGGAGTATAGCGGGAGTCAATGAGCAGTTCTTC
TRBJ1-3	TRBV27	.	.	CASSLDSLSGNTIYF	TGTGCCAGCAGTTTGGACAGCCTCTCTGGAAACACCATATATTTT
TRBJ2-1	TRBV12-5	.	TRBD2	CASGVSGAGYNEQFF	TGTGCTAGTGGAGTTAGCGGGGCGGGGTACAATGAGCAGTTCTTC
TRBJ2-3	TRBV10-3	.	.	CAISVEGSTDTQYF	TGTGCCATCAGTGTGGAGGGTAGCACAGATACGCAGTATTTT
TRBJ1-1	TRBV7-9	few	TRBD1	CASSHTDRMNTEAFF	TGTGCCAGCAGCCACACGGACAGGATGAACACTGAAGCTTTCTTT
TRBJ2-2	TRBV27	once	.	CASSFAGGELFF	TGTGCCAGCAGTTTTGCGGGCGGGGAGCTGTTTTTT
TRBJ1-2	TRBV27	.	TRBD1	CANGAGTVPNYGYTF	TGTGCCAACGGGGCCGGGACAGTACCTAACTATGGCTACACCTTC
TRBJ1-2	TRBV5-1	.	.	CASSLEGGRYGYTF	TGCGCCAGCAGTCTGGAGGGCGGTCGCTATGGCTACACCTTC
TRBJ1-5	TRBV6-6	.	TRBD1	CASRATGAYQPQHF	TGTGCCAGCAGGGCGACAGGGGCTTATCAGCCCCAGCATTTT
TRBJ1-5	TRBV18	.	TRBD1	CASSRQGAQGNQPQHF	TGTGCCAGCTCGCGACAGGGGGCGCAGGGCAATCAGCCCCAGCATTTT
TRBJ2-7	TRBV19	.	TRBD1	CASSSRQGSSYEQYF	TGTGCCAGTAGTTCCCGACAGGGCAGCTCCTACGAGCAGTACTTC
TRBJ2-7	TRBV11-2	.	TRBD1	CASSANRGPIEQYF	TGTGCCAGCAGCGCCAACAGGGGACCGATCGAGCAGTACTTC
TRBJ2-7	TRBV28	.	.	CASSRSGTYEQYF	TGTGCCAGCAGTCGAAGCGGTACCTACGAGCAGTACTTC
TRBJ2-7	TRBV6-5	.	.	CARCPGIEYYYEQYF	TGTGCCAGGTGCCCGGGGATAGAATACTACTACGAGCAGTACTTC
TRBJ2-7	TRBV11-3	.	.	CASSPRQGYEQYF	TGTGCCAGCAGCCCGCGCCAGGGTTACGAGCAGTACTTC
TRBJ2-2	TRBV5-4	once	TRBD2	CASSLPPSGGNTGELFF	TGTGCCAGCAGCTTACCCCCTAGCGGGGGTAACACCGGGGAGCTGTTTTTT
TRBJ2-2	TRBV7-8	.	TRBD1	CASSTRTGSTGELFF	TGTGCCAGCAGCACGCGGACAGGGAGCACCGGGGAGCTGTTTTTT
TRBJ1-1	TRBV5-1	.	.	CASSPDTLNTEAFF	TGCGCCAGCAGCCCGGACACACTGAACACTGAAGCTTTCTTT
TRBJ2-1	TRBV11-3	.	TRBD1	CASSLAGQGNEQFF	TGTGCCAGCAGCTTAGCGGGACAGGGCAATGAGCAGTTCTTC
TRBJ2-7	TRBV5-4	few	.	CASSPLGDF	TGTGCCAGCAGCCCCCTGGGAGACTTC
TRBJ1-3	TRBV15	.	TRBD1	CATSTNRGLGNTIYF	TGTGCCACCAGCACGAACAGGGGGCTTGGAAACACCATATATTTT
TRBJ2-3	TRBV4-2	.	TRBD2	CASSLWGSGGVDTQYF	TGTGCCAGCAGCCTATGGGGTAGCGGGGGGGTGGATACGCAGTATTTT
TRBJ1-3	TRBV19	.	.	CASSKAPSGNTIYF	TGTGCCAGTAGTAAAGCCCCCTCTGGAAACACCATATATTTT
TRBJ1-6	TRBV19	few	.	CASTLTARYNSPLHF	TGTGCCTCCACCCTAACTGCCCGATATAATTCACCCCTCCACTTT
TRBJ1-5	TRBV21-1	.	.	CASSNRQSSNQPQHF	TGTGCCAGCAGCAACCGACAGTCCAGCAATCAGCCCCAGCATTTT